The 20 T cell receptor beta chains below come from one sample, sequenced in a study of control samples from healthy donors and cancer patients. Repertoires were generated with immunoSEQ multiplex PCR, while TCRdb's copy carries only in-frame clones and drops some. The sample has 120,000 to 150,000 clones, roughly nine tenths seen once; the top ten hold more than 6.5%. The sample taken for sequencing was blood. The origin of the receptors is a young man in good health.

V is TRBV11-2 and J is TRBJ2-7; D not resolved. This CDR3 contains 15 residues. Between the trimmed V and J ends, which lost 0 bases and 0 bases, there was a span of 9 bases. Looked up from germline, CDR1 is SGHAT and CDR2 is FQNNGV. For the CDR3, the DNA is TGTGCCAGCAGCTTAGACAGTCATAGCTCCTACGAGCAGTACTTC. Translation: CASSLDSHSSYEQYF.

This CDR3 reads CASRRAERGYTF. The DNA for the CDR3 is TGTGCCAGCAGACGGGCCGAACGGGGCTACACCTTC. The chain couples TRBV28 to TRBJ1-2; D is unresolved. V dropped 6 bases and J dropped 8 bases, with 13 bases sitting between them. The CDR3 sequence is 12 residues long. From germline, CDR1 is MDHEN and CDR2 SYDVKM.

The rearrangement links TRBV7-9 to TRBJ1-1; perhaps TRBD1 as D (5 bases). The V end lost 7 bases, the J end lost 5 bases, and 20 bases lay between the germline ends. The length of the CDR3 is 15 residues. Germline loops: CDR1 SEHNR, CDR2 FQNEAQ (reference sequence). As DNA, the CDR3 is TGTGCCAGCATCCCCTCGGGCAGGGTTGATACTGAAGCTTTCTTT. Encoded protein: CASIPSGRVDTEAFF.

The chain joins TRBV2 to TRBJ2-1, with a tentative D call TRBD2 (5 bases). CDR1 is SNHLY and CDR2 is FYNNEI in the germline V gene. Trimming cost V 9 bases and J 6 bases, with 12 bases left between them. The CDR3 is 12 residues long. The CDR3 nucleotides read TGTGCCAGTGGGGTTGAGGGCAATGAGCAGTTCTTC. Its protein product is CASGVEGNEQFF.

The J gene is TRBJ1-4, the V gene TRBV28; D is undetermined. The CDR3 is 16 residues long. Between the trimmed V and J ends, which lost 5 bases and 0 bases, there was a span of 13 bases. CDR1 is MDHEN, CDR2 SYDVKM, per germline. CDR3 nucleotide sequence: TGTGCCAGCAGTACGATCCGGTTCGCAACTAATGAAAAACTGTTTTTT. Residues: CASSTIRFATNEKLFF.

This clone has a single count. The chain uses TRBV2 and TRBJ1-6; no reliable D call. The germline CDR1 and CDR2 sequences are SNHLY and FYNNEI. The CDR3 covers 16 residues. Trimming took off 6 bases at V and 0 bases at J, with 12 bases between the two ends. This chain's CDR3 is CASRGPPSSYNSPLHF. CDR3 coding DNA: TGTGCCAGCAGAGGTCCACCAAGCTCCTATAATTCACCCCTCCACTTT.

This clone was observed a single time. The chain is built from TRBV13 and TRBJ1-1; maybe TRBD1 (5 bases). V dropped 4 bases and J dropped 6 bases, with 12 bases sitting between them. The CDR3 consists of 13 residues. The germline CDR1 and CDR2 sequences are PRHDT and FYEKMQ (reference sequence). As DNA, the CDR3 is TGTGCCAGCAGCTCGGCAACAGGATCTGAAGCTTTCTTT. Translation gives CASSSATGSEAFF.

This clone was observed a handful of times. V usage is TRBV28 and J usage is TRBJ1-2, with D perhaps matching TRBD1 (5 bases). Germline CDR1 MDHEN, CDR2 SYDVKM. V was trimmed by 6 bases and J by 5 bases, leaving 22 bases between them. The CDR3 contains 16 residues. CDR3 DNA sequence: TGTGCCAGCAGCCCCTCAGGCGACTTAGGGGTGTATGGCTACACCTTC. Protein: CASSPSGDLGVYGYTF.

The CDR3 nucleotides are TGTGCCAGCAGTACCTATGGGGAGGGGGCCGGAAACACCATATATTTT. Its translation: CASSTYGEGAGNTIYF. The rearrangement uses TRBV25-1 and TRBJ1-3, with 7 bases that match TRBD1. The junction had 11 bases not matched to a gene; V was cut back by 5 bases and J by 4 bases. This CDR3 contains 16 residues. Germline CDR1 MGHDK, CDR2 SYGVNS.

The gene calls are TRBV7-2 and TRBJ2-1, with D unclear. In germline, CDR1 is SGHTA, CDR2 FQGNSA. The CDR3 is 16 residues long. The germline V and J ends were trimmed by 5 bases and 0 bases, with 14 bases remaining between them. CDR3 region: CASSRLFASSYNEQFF. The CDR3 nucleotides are TGTGCCAGCAGCCGCCTATTTGCTTCCTCCTACAATGAGCAGTTCTTC.

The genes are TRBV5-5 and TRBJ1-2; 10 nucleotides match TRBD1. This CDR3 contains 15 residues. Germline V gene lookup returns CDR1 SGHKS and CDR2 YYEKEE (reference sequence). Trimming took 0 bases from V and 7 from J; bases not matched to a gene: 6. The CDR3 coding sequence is TGTGCCAGCAGCTTGGGTGGGACAGGGGCTGGTGGCTACACCTTC. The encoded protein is CASSLGGTGAGGYTF.

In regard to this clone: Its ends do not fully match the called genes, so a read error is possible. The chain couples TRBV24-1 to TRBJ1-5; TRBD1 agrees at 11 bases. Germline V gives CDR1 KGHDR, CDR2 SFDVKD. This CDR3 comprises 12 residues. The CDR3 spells CATSGWGQGGDF. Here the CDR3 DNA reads TGTGCCACCAGTGGGTGGGGACAGGGGGGGGATTTT.

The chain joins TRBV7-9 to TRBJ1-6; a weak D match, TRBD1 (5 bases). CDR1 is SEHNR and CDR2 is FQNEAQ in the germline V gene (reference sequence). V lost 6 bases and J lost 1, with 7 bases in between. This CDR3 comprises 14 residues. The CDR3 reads CASRNRSYNSPLHF. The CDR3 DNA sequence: TGTGCCAGCAGAAACAGGTCCTATAATTCACCCCTCCACTTT.

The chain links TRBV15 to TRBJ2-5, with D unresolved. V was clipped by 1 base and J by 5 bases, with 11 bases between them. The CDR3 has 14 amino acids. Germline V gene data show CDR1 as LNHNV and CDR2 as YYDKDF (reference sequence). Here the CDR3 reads CATSRAAQLETQYF. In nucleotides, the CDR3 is TGTGCCACCAGCAGAGCGGCGCAGCTTGAGACCCAGTACTTC.

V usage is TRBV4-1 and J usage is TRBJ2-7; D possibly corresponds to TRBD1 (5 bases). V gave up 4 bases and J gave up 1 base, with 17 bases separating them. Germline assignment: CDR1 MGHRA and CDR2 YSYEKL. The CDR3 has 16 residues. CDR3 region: CASSPRPADSSYEQYF. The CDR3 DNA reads TGCGCCAGCAGCCCAAGACCCGCCGACAGTTCCTACGAGCAGTACTTC.

The CDR3 loop reads CASSFDTGSTEAFF. DNA for the CDR3: TGTGCCAGCAGCTTTGATACAGGGAGTACTGAAGCTTTCTTT. This chain joins TRBV7-9 and TRBJ1-1, with D maybe TRBD1 (6 bases). V lost 3 bases to trimming and J lost 5 bases, with 13 bases between them. The CDR3 has 14 residues. Per the germline V gene, CDR1 is SEHNR and CDR2 is FQNEAQ (reference sequence).

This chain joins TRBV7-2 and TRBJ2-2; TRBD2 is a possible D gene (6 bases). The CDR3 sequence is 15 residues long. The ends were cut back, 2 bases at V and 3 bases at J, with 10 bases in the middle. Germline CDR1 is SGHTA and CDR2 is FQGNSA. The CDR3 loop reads CASSLSVADTGELFF. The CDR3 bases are TGTGCCAGCAGCTTATCCGTAGCGGACACCGGGGAGCTGTTTTTT.

The CDR3 reads CASSVAGTGSEAFF. The CDR3 DNA follows: TGTGCCAGCAGCGTCGCCGGGACAGGATCTGAAGCTTTCTTT. This sequence joins TRBV7-2 and TRBJ1-1; TRBD1 aligns across 8 bases. The length of the CDR3 is 14 residues. The V gene end was trimmed by 5 bases and the J gene end by 6 bases; junction bases not matched to a gene: 8. The germline V gene encodes CDR1 SGHTA and CDR2 FQGNSA.

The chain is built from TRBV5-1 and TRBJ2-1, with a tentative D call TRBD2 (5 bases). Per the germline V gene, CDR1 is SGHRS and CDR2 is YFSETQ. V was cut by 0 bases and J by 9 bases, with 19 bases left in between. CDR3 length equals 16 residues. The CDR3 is CASSLERSAPTIEQFF. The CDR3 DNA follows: TGCGCCAGCAGCTTGGAGCGGAGCGCCCCTACAATTGAGCAGTTCTTC.

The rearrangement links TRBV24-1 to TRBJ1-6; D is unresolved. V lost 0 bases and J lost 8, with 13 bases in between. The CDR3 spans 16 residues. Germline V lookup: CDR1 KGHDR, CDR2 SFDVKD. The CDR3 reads CATSDLIGPGDSPLHF. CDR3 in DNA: TGTGCCACCAGTGATTTGATTGGCCCCGGGGATTCACCCCTCCACTTT.